This TCR beta chain was captured by sequencing in a study of naive and memory T cell subsets. Ligated cDNA underwent four rounds of PCR with nested alpha and beta constant region primers and SP2. TCRdb redid the calling of the 5' RACE reads with MiXCR, one entry per CDR3 protein. Of roughly 56,000 distinct CDR3 sequences in the sample, more than 7% were seen once. A UMI-containing oligonucleotide was joined by 3' ligation to the TCR cDNA template. Adult healthy volunteers gave 2.5 ml peripheral blood for whole-blood RNA. Unsorted total RNA, about 1 to 1000 ng, was DNase treated before reverse transcription. The V gene's germline CDR1 is SQVTM and CDR2 ANQGSEA. V dropped 1 base and J dropped 6 bases, with 12 bases sitting between them. The CDR3 totals 13 residues.

V is TRBV29-1 and J is TRBJ1-1; maybe TRBD1 (5 bases). This receptor was identified in a male donor in good health. The CDR3 spells CSVEGRQRPEAFF. DNA for the CDR3: TGCAGCGTTGAAGGCAGACAGCGACCTGAAGCTTTCTTT.